The TCR beta chain described here comes from a study of blood T cell repertoires in COVID-19. V gave up 1 base and J gave up 9 bases, with 13 bases separating them. The germline gives CDR1 GTSNPN, CDR2 SVGIG (reference sequence). This CDR3 has 13 residues. Using immunoSEQ multiplex PCR, the repertoire was profiled, and TCRdb retains in-frame clones only, with some absent. The data hold 50,000 to 60,000 clones, with 80% to 85% observed a single time. Sequencing used peripheral blood. The source is an elderly man with COVID-19, enrolled during active disease. V and J are TRBV30 and TRBJ1-5; D gene unclear. DNA for the CDR3: TGTGCCTGGAGTGCGGGAGGGCTGAGGCCCCAGCATTTT. This gives the protein CAWSAGGLRPQHF.